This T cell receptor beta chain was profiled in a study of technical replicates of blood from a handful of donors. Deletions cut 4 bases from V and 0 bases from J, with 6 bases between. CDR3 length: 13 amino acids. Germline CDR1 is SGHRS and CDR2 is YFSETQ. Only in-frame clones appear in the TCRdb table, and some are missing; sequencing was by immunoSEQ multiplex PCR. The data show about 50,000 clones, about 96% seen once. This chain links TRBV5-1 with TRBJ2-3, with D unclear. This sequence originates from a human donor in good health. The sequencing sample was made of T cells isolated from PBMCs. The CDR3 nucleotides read TGCGCCAGCAGCCCTGTTAGCACAGATACGCAGTATTTT. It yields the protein CASSPVSTDTQYF.